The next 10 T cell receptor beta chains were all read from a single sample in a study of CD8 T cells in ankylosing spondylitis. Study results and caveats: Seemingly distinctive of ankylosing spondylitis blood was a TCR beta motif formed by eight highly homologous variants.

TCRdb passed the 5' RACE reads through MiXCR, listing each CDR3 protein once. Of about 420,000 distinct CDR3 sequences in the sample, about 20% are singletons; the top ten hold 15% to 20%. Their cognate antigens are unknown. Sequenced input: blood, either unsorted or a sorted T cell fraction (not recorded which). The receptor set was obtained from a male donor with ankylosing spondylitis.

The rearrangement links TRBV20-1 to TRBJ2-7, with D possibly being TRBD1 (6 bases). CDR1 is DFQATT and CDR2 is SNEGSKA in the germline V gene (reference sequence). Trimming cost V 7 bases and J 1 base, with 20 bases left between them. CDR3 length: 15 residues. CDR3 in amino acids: CSVSGARLKSYEQYF. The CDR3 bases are TGCAGTGTGTCAGGGGCCAGATTGAAGTCCTACGAGCAGTACTTC.

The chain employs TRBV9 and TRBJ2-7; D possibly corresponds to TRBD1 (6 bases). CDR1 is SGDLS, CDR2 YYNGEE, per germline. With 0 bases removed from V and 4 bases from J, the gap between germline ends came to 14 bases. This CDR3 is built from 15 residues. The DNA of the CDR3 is TGTGCCAGCAGCGTAGGCGGCACAGGGAGTTACGAGCAGTACTTC. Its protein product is CASSVGGTGSYEQYF. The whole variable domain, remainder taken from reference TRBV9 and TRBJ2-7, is DSGVTQTPKHLITATGQRVTLRCSPRSGDLSVYWYQQSLDQGLQFLIQYYNGEERAKGNILERFSAQQFPDLHSELNLSSLELGDSALYFCASSVGGTGSYEQYFGPGTRLTVT.

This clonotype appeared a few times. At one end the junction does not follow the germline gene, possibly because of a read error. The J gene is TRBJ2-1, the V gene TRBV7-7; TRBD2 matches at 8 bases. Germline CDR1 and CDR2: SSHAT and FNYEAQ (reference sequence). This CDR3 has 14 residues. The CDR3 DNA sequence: TGTGCTAGCAGCCAAAGCGGGAGTCGCAATGAGCAGTTCTTC. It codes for CASSQSGSRNEQFF.

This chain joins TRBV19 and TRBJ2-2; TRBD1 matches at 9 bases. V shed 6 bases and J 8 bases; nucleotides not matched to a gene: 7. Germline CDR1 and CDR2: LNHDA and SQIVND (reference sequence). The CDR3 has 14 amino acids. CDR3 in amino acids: CASRGQGVLGELFF. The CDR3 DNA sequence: TGTGCCAGTAGGGGACAGGGAGTTCTGGGGGAGCTGTTTTTT.

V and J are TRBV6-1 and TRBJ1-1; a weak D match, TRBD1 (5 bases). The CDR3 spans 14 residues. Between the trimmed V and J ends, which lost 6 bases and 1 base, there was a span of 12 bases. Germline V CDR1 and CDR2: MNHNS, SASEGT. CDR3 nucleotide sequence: TGTGCCAGCAGGGAGTGGGGCAGGAACACTGAAGCTTTCTTT. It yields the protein CASREWGRNTEAFF.

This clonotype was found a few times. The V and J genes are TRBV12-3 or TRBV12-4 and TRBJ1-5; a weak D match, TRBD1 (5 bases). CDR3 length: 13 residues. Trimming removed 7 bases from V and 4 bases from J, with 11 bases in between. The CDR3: CASKYGGNQPQHF. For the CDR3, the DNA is TGTGCCAGCAAATATGGGGGGAATCAGCCCCAGCATTTT.

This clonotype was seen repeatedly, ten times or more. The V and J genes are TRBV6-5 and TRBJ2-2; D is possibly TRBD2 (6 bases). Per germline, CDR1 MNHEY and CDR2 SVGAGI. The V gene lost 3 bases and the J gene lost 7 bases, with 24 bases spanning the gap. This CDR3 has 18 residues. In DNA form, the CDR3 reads TGTGCCAGCAGTTATACTTTCCCGGGAGAAATGGTTATCGGGGAGCTGTTTTTT. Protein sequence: CASSYTFPGEMVIGELFF.

The CDR3 spells CASSSTGSKREQYF. CDR3 in DNA: TGTGCCAGCAGCTCAACTGGATCAAAAAGGGAGCAGTACTTC. The J gene is TRBJ2-7, the V gene TRBV7-9, with D unresolved. Per germline, CDR1 SEHNR and CDR2 FQNEAQ (reference sequence). The CDR3 is 14 residues long. V was clipped by 4 bases and J by 7 bases, with 17 bases between them.

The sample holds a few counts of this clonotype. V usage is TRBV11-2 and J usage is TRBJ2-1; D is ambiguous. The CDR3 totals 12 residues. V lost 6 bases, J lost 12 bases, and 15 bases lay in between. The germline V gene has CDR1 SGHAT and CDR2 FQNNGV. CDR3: CASRSLAYVQFF. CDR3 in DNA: TGTGCCAGCAGATCGCTTGCCTACGTGCAGTTCTTC. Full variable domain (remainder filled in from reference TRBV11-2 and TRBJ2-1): EAGVAQSPRYKIIEKRQSVAFWCNPISGHATLYWYQQILGQGPKLLIQFQNNGVVDDSQLPKDRFSAERLKGVDSTLKIQPAKLEDSAVYLCASRSLAYVQFFGPGTRLTVL.

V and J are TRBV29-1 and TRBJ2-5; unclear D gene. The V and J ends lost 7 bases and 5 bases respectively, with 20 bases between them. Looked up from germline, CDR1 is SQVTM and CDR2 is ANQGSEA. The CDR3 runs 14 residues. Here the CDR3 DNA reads TGCAGCGCCACTCCTGAATCCCCCAAGGAGACCCAGTACTTC. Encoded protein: CSATPESPKETQYF.